This entry features one TCR beta chain sequence. The record originates from a study of identical twins. TCRdb used MiXCR to reprocess the 5' RACE reads, holding one entry per CDR3 protein. Of around 290,000 distinct CDR3 sequences detected, 8.5% to 9.5% appear once; the ten largest clones hold roughly 7%. Germline V gene data show CDR1 as SNHLY and CDR2 as FYNNEI. Unmatched junction bases numbered 11, after V lost 6 bases and J lost 7 bases. This CDR3 is built from 14 residues. This sample also belongs to another study, concerning yellow fever vaccine responses in identical twins.

V gene TRBV2 combines with J gene TRBJ2-7; 8 bases are a match to TRBD1. Sample: CD8+ T cells sorted from blood. The sequence derives from a woman between 18 and 29 years old in good health. CDR3 coding DNA: TGTGCCAGCAGAGGGGGCAGGGGGCGCGGAGAGCAGTACTTC. Its translation: CASRGGRGRGEQYF. Variable domain in full (rest from reference TRBV2 and TRBJ2-7): EPEVTQTPSHQVTQMGQEVILRCVPISNHLYFYWYRQILGQKVEFLVSFYNNEISEKSEIFDDQFSVERPDGSNFTLKIRSTKLEDSAMYFCASRGGRGRGEQYFGPGTRLTVT.